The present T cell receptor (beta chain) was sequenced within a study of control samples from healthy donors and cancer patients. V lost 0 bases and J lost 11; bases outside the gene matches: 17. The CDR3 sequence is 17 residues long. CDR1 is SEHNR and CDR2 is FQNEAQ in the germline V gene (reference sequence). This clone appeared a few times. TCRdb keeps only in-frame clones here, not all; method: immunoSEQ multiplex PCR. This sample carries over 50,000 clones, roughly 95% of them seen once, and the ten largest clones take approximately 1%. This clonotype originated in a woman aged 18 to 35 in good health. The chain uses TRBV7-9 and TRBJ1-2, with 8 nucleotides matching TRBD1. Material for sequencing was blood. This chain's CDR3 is CASSLAGRSGQGPMYTF. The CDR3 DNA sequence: TGTGCCAGCAGCTTAGCGGGACGGTCCGGACAGGGTCCAATGTACACCTTC.